The present T cell receptor beta chain was sequenced within a study of shared clonotypes between healthy human individuals. About the study: Donor ages ranged 18 to 49 years: a couple of women, three men.

The method was immunoSEQ multiplex PCR; TCRdb's version includes in-frame clones alone and lacks a portion of them. This sample has approximately 720,000 clones, with approximately 79% found just once. In germline, CDR1 is KGHSH, CDR2 LQKENI. This CDR3 comprises 16 residues. V dropped 3 bases and J dropped 8 bases, with 19 bases sitting between them. The TCR was taken from a woman in her twenties or thirties in good health. The chain uses TRBV18 and TRBJ1-4; D gene uncertain. Input material: memory CD4+ T cells sorted from blood. Subset denoted: CD45RA-negative fraction. Here the CDR3 reads CASSPRGRAEKEKLFF. In nucleotides, the CDR3 is TGTGCCAGCTCACCGAGAGGAAGGGCGGAAAAGGAAAAACTGTTTTTT.